This T cell receptor beta chain was recorded in a study of regulatory T cells in long-lasting Graves disease. CDR3 size: 13 residues. Looked up from germline, CDR1 is MNHEY and CDR2 is SMNVEV (reference sequence). V lost 6 bases and J 7 bases, leaving 16 bases between the germline ends. Noted time point: persistent/refractory GD, antithyroid drugs over 5 years with positive TRAb. There was RNA extracted from PBMCs, and the TCR library was made from it. One endocrinology department in Xi'an, China, was where patients came from. Into tubes containing EDTA, about 10 milliliters of peripheral blood were drawn. In regard to this clonotype: Its antigen is still unknown.

Study-wide results and limits: Newly diagnosed Graves' patients had higher TCR diversity than persistent ones. More public clonotypes were shared by persistent patients (2,741) than by new patients (roughly 970).

Building the TCR beta libraries relied on iRepertoire HTBI primers, and CDR3 regions underwent Arm-PCR. A single record per CDR3 protein comes from TCRdb applying MiXCR to the multiplex PCR reads. The sample includes around 510,000 distinct CDR3 sequences, less than 25% of them seen just once. The material was peripheral blood mononuclear cells (PBMCs), obtained when the disease was refractory, from a patient treated with antithyroid drugs. The chain carries TRBV27 and TRBJ2-7; D is perhaps TRBD2 (6 bases). The TCR comes from a female donor with Graves disease. CDR3 sequence: CASRGGALGEQYF. The CDR3 DNA sequence: TGTGCCAGCAGGGGAGGAGCCCTGGGGGAGCAGTACTTC.